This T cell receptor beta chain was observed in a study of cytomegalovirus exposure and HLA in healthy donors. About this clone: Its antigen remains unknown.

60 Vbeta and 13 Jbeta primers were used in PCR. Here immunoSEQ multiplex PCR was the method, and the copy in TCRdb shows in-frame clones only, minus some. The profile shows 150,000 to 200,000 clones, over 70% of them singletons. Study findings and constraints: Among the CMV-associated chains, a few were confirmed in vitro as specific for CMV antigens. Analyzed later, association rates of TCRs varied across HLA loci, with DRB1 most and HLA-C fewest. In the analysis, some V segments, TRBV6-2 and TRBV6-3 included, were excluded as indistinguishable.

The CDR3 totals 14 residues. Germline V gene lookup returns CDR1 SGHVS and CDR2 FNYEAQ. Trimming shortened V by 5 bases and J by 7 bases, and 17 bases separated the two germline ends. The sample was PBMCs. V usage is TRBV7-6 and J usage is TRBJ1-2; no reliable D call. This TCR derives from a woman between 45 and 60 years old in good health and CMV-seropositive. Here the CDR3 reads CASSPGRGLGGYTF. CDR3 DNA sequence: TGTGCCAGCAGCCCGGGTCGCGGGCTGGGTGGCTACACCTTC.